These 30 T cell receptor beta chains came from one sample sequenced in a study of identical twins. MiXCR, applied by TCRdb to the 5' RACE reads, yields one record per CDR3 protein. Of under 250,000 distinct CDR3 sequences listed, around 9.6% were seen once; the top ten hold 5% to 5.5%. The sample comprised memory (CD45RO+) T cells sorted from blood. Receptors were obtained from a woman younger than 35 in good health.

The chain recombines TRBV6-1 with TRBJ2-5; weak D call: TRBD1 (6 bases). Between the trimmed V and J ends, which lost 6 bases and 4 bases, there was a span of 12 bases. Germline-derived CDR1 and CDR2 are MNHNS and SASEGT. There are 13 residues in the CDR3. CDR3 in DNA: TGTGCCAGCAGCCCGACAGGCCGAGAGACCCAGTACTTC. Translated, it gives CASSPTGRETQYF.

This chain links TRBV5-5 with TRBJ2-1; a weak D match, TRBD1 (5 bases). There are 13 residues in the CDR3. Germline CDR1 and CDR2: SGHKS and YYEKEE (reference sequence). V shed 3 bases and J shed 1 base, with 5 bases lying between them. Here the CDR3 DNA reads TGTGCCAGCAGCTCAGGGTCCTACAATGAGCAGTTCTTC. It yields the protein CASSSGSYNEQFF.

This clonotype was recorded a few times. The gene calls are TRBV9 and TRBJ2-5, with a weak D call TRBD2 (5 bases). The CDR3 consists of 14 residues. The germline CDR1 and CDR2 sequences are SGDLS and YYNGEE. Trimming cost V 2 bases and J 5 bases, with 13 bases left between them. The CDR3, as DNA: TGTGCCAGCAGCGTTCGATCCTCGGGGGAGACCCAGTACTTC. Its translation: CASSVRSSGETQYF.

This clonotype was counted between two and nine times. The gene calls are TRBV18 and TRBJ2-3; 12 bases are shared with TRBD2. With 0 bases clipped from V and 2 bases from J, the junction kept 3 bases outside the gene matches. The CDR3 covers 17 residues. CDR1 and CDR2 (germline): KGHSH, LQKENI. The CDR3 coding sequence is TGTGCCAGCTCACCACCAGGACTAGCGGGGTACACAGATACGCAGTATTTT. This gives the protein CASSPPGLAGYTDTQYF. The complete variable domain, with remaining parts taken from reference TRBV18 and TRBJ2-3, reads NAGVMQNPRHLVRRRGQEARLRCSPMKGHSHVYWYRQLPEEGLKFMVYLQKENIIDESGMPKERFSAEFPKEGPSILRIQQVVRGDSAAYFCASSPPGLAGYTDTQYFGPGTRLTVL.

The genes are TRBV20-1 and TRBJ2-3, with TRBD2 as a possible D gene (6 bases). Germline CDR1 reads DFQATT; CDR2 reads SNEGSKA (reference sequence). The CDR3 is made up of 15 amino acids. V shed 3 bases and J shed 6 bases, with 19 bases lying between them. CDR3 sequence (DNA): TGCAGTGCTAGCTTTGGACGGATTCGGGGGGATACGCAGTATTTT. Its protein product is CSASFGRIRGDTQYF.

This clonotype appeared many times. The rearrangement uses TRBV25-1 and TRBJ2-3, with 8 nucleotides matching TRBD2. Germline CDR1 is MGHDK and CDR2 is SYGVNS. The CDR3 has 15 residues. V trimming: 1 base; J trimming: 1 base; junction bases outside the gene matches: 1. In DNA, the CDR3 is TGTGCCAGCAGTGAATTGACTAGCGGCACAGATACGCAGTATTTT. As protein: CASSELTSGTDTQYF. Supplemented by reference TRBV25-1 and TRBJ2-3, the full variable domain reads EADIYQTPRYLVIGTGKKITLECSQTMGHDKMYWYQQDPGMELHLIHYSYGVNSTEKGDLSSESTVSRIRTEHFPLTLESARPSHTSQYLCASSELTSGTDTQYFGPGTRLTVL.

This clonotype was seen many times. V gene TRBV7-9 combines with J gene TRBJ2-7; D could derive from TRBD1 or TRBD2 (5 bases each). Germline V CDR1 and CDR2: SEHNR, FQNEAQ (reference sequence). V was pared by 2 bases and J by 7 bases, with 18 bases between. This CDR3 comprises 15 residues. CDR3: CASSLRDENWGEQYF. The CDR3, as DNA: TGTGCCAGCAGCTTAAGGGACGAGAACTGGGGGGAGCAGTACTTC. Full variable domain (outside the CDR3, taken from reference TRBV7-9 and TRBJ2-7): DTGVSQNPRHKITKRGQNVTFRCDPISEHNRLYWYRQTLGQGPEFLTYFQNEAQLEKSRLLSDRFSAERPKGSFSTLEIQRTEQGDSAMYLCASSLRDENWGEQYFGPGTRLTVT.

The chain couples TRBV25-1 to TRBJ1-4, with 8 bases that match TRBD1. The CDR3 is made up of 15 amino acids. V gave up 3 bases and J gave up 10 bases; unmatched junction bases: 10. Germline CDR1 reads MGHDK; CDR2 reads SYGVNS. CDR3 nucleotides: TGTGCCAGCAGTGATGGGCGGACAGGGTGGGCAAAACTGTTTTTT. This translates into CASSDGRTGWAKLFF.

This chain connects TRBV2 to TRBJ2-2; D uncertain. This CDR3 region has 14 residues. Trimming removed 7 bases from V and 3 bases from J, with 12 bases in between. Germline lookup yields CDR1 SNHLY and CDR2 FYNNEI. CDR3: CASNGAADTGELFF. The CDR3 DNA is TGTGCCAGCAACGGCGCGGCGGACACCGGGGAGCTGTTTTTT.

Ten or more counts support this clonotype. This rearrangement joins TRBV7-2 to TRBJ2-1; TRBD2 matches 8 bases. The V and J ends lost 3 bases and 10 bases, in that order; junction bases with no gene match: 8. This CDR3 spans 14 amino acids. Germline V gives CDR1 SGHTA, CDR2 FQGNSA. The CDR3 here is CASSFGLAAWEQFF. As DNA, the CDR3 is TGTGCCAGCAGCTTCGGACTAGCAGCGTGGGAGCAGTTCTTC.

The chain carries TRBV6-2 or TRBV6-3 and TRBJ1-1; D unclear. Trimming shortened V by 6 bases and J by 5 bases, and 13 bases separated the two germline ends. The CDR3 consists of 13 residues. Germline CDR1 is MNHEY and CDR2 is SVGEGT. CDR3 protein: CASSPLRRTEAFF. The CDR3 DNA reads TGTGCCAGCAGCCCCCTACGAAGGACTGAAGCTTTCTTT.

The rearrangement joins TRBV27 to TRBJ2-2; D remains ambiguous. CDR3 length: 10 residues. V lost 7 bases and J 7 bases, leaving 4 bases between the germline ends. CDR1 and CDR2 from the germline V gene are MNHEY and SMNVEV (reference sequence). Here the CDR3 DNA reads TGTGCCAGCAACCACGGGGAGCTGTTTTTT. It specifies CASNHGELFF.

V and J are TRBV7-9 and TRBJ2-7; D might be TRBD2 (6 bases). Germline CDR1 SEHNR, CDR2 FQNEAQ (reference sequence). This CDR3 has 13 residues. V was trimmed by 5 bases and J by 5 bases, leaving 13 bases between them. The CDR3, as DNA: TGTGCCAGCAGCCTCGCGGGACCCCACGAGCAGTACTTC. Amino acids: CASSLAGPHEQYF.

V gene TRBV20-1 combines with J gene TRBJ2-3; possible D gene TRBD2, 5 bases. V gave up 3 bases and J gave up 4 bases, with 11 bases separating them. This CDR3 has 13 amino acids. CDR1 is DFQATT, CDR2 SNEGSKA, per germline (reference sequence). The CDR3 here is CSASSSLADTQYF. DNA of the CDR3: TGCAGTGCTAGTTCTAGCCTGGCAGATACGCAGTATTTT.

The chain has TRBV15 and TRBJ2-7, with 7 nucleotides matching TRBD1. The V and J ends lost 0 bases and 3 bases, in that order; junction bases with no gene match: 5. The V gene's germline CDR1 is LNHNV and CDR2 YYDKDF (reference sequence). The CDR3 is 15 amino acids. The CDR3 coding sequence is TGTGCCACCAGCAGAGATCAGACAGGGCTCTACGAGCAGTACTTC. Protein sequence: CATSRDQTGLYEQYF.

This clonotype was counted a few times. The chain links TRBV20-1 to TRBJ1-1; D is undetermined. The V end lost 7 bases, the J end lost 1 base, and 13 bases lay between the germline ends. The length of the CDR3 is 13 residues. Germline CDR1 reads DFQATT; CDR2 reads SNEGSKA (reference sequence). The DNA of the CDR3 is TGCAGTGGACGAAAGATGTCGAACACTGAAGCTTTCTTT. Protein: CSGRKMSNTEAFF.

This clonotype was detected ten times or more. This sequence joins TRBV19 and TRBJ2-7; D may be TRBD1 or TRBD2 (6 bases each). The CDR3 length is 14 residues. The V gene lost 7 bases and the J gene lost 6 bases, with 19 bases spanning the gap. In germline, CDR1 is LNHDA, CDR2 SQIVND (reference sequence). The CDR3 reads CASTATGTGGEQYF. CDR3 bases: TGTGCCAGTACCGCCACAGGGACCGGGGGCGAGCAGTACTTC.

The V gene is TRBV6-1, the J gene TRBJ1-2, with D hard to call. Germline CDR1 and CDR2: MNHNS and SASEGT. V dropped 5 bases and J dropped 2 bases, with 18 bases sitting between them. CDR3 size: 16 residues. Here the CDR3 reads CASSPVPDSDNYGYTF. CDR3 DNA sequence: TGTGCCAGCAGTCCCGTTCCGGACTCTGACAACTATGGCTACACCTTC.

V and J are TRBV6-5 and TRBJ1-4; 7 positions agree with TRBD1. V gave up 5 bases and J gave up 8 bases; unmatched junction bases: 11. Germline values: CDR1 MNHEY, CDR2 SVGAGI. The CDR3 is 15 amino acids. The CDR3 sequence is CASSLSTGSREKLFF. The CDR3 coding sequence is TGTGCCAGCAGTCTATCGACAGGGAGTAGGGAAAAACTGTTTTTT.

This clonotype has only a few counts. The DNA of the CDR3 is TGTGCCAGCAGTTTTCCTCGGTGGAACTATGGCTACACCTTC. The encoded protein is CASSFPRWNYGYTF. The chain joins TRBV12-3 or TRBV12-4 to TRBJ1-2; no clear D. This CDR3 spans 14 amino acids. V lost 3 bases, J lost 2 bases, and 10 bases lay in between.

This clonotype was counted many times. This chain joins TRBV3-1 and TRBJ1-1; 8 bases align to TRBD1. The germline V gene has CDR1 LGHDT and CDR2 YNNKEL (reference sequence). V trimming: 8 bases; J trimming: 3 bases; junction bases outside the gene matches: 20. This CDR3 has 18 amino acids. CDR3 in amino acids: CASQHPEDRVILDTEAFF. CDR3 DNA: TGTGCCAGCCAACATCCCGAGGACAGGGTAATCTTGGACACTGAAGCTTTCTTT.

This clonotype showed up just a few times. The chain carries TRBV6-5 and TRBJ2-4; D remains unclear. Germline-derived CDR1 and CDR2 are MNHEY and SVGAGI. The CDR3 is 14 amino acids. With 2 bases removed from V and 9 bases from J, the gap between germline ends came to 14 bases. The CDR3: CASSYAPKSGIQYF. As DNA, the CDR3 is TGTGCCAGCAGTTACGCGCCCAAATCCGGCATTCAGTACTTC.

This clonotype was seen a few times. The rearrangement joins TRBV19 to TRBJ1-1; D call uncertain. Trimming stripped 7 bases from V and 5 bases from J, with 8 bases between. CDR3 length: 11 residues. Germline V gives CDR1 LNHDA, CDR2 SQIVND (reference sequence). This chain's CDR3 is CASKTVTEAFF. CDR3 DNA sequence: TGTGCCAGTAAAACAGTGACTGAAGCTTTCTTT.

The rearrangement joins TRBV11-2 to TRBJ1-4, with 8 bases lining up with TRBD1. The CDR3 sequence is 15 residues long. With V trimmed by 0 bases and J by 7 bases, 4 bases remained unmatched. The V gene's germline CDR1 is SGHAT and CDR2 FQNNGV. CDR3 amino acids: CASSLDQGAIEKLFF. CDR3 sequence (DNA): TGTGCCAGCAGCTTAGATCAGGGGGCGATTGAAAAACTGTTTTTT.

This clonotype was observed a handful of times. This sequence joins TRBV27 and TRBJ1-6; D perhaps matches TRBD1 (5 bases). Between the trimmed V and J ends, which lost 5 bases and 7 bases, there was a span of 12 bases. Germline CDR1 and CDR2: MNHEY and SMNVEV (reference sequence). CDR3 length equals 14 residues. The CDR3 DNA sequence: TGTGCCAGCAGTCCCGGGACGGCGAATTCACCCCTCCACTTT. This gives the protein CASSPGTANSPLHF.

In its sample, this clonotype was seen many times. V gene TRBV5-8 combines with J gene TRBJ2-1; D tentatively reads TRBD1 or TRBD2 (5 bases each). V was shortened by 5 bases and J by 8 bases, with 14 bases between the two germline ends. The CDR3 has 13 amino acids. Germline CDR1 reads SGHTS; CDR2 reads YDEGEE. The CDR3 coding sequence is TGTGCCAGCAGTCGGGACGCCTTTGATGAGCAGTTCTTC. Protein sequence: CASSRDAFDEQFF.

This clonotype was seen more than once but under ten times. The rearrangement joins TRBV5-1 to TRBJ1-6; 8 positions match TRBD1. CDR3 length equals 16 residues. With 3 bases clipped from V and 3 bases from J, the junction kept 5 bases outside the gene matches. Per germline, CDR1 SGHRS and CDR2 YFSETQ. CDR3 residues: CASSSGGTGYNSPLHF. The CDR3 DNA follows: TGCGCCAGCAGCTCGGGCGGGACAGGCTATAATTCACCCCTCCACTTT. Complete variable domain (other parts from reference TRBV5-1 and TRBJ1-6): KAGVTQTPRYLIKTRGQQVTLSCSPISGHRSVSWYQQTPGQGLQFLFEYFSETQRNKGNFPGRFSGRQFSNSRSEMNVSTLELGDSALYLCASSSGGTGYNSPLHFGNGTRLTVT.

The V and J genes are TRBV12-3 or TRBV12-4 and TRBJ2-7; D is perhaps TRBD2 (6 bases). The V end was cut by 1 base, the J end by 6 bases, with 10 bases between. The CDR3 is made up of 13 amino acids. This CDR3 is CASSLGRDGEQYF. For the CDR3, the DNA is TGTGCCAGCAGTTTAGGGAGGGACGGCGAGCAGTACTTC.

This clonotype was seen many times. V gene TRBV10-3 combines with J gene TRBJ1-4; D remains unclear. The CDR3 is 11 amino acids. Germline loops: CDR1 ENHRY, CDR2 SYGVKD. The V end lost 10 bases, the J end lost 0 bases, and 3 bases lay between the germline ends. The CDR3 nucleotides read TGTGCCACTTCAACTAATGAAAAACTGTTTTTT. It encodes CATSTNEKLFF.

This clonotype was detected only a few times. The CDR3 here is CASSQGQQSYNEQFF. CDR3 nucleotides: TGTGCCAGCAGCCAAGGACAGCAATCCTACAATGAGCAGTTCTTC. V gene TRBV14 combines with J gene TRBJ2-1; TRBD1 might be the D (5 bases). The CDR3 consists of 15 residues. CDR1 SGHDN and CDR2 FVKESK come from the germline V gene. V was pared by 1 base and J by 1 base, with 8 bases between.